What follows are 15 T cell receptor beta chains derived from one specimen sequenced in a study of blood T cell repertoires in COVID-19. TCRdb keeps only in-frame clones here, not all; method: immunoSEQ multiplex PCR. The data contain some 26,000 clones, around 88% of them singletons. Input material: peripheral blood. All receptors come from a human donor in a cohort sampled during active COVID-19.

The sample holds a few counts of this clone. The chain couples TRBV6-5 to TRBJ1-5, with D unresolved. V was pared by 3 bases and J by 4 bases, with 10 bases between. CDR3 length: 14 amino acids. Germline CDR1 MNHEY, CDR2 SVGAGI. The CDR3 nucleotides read TGTGCCAGCAGTTATAAACGAACAAATCAGCCCCAGCATTTT. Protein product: CASSYKRTNQPQHF.

CDR3 region: CASSPAGAETQYF. The CDR3, as DNA: TGTGCCAGCAGTCCCGCCGGTGCGGAGACCCAGTACTTC. The gene calls are TRBV12-3 or TRBV12-4 and TRBJ2-5, with unresolved D. The CDR3 is made up of 13 amino acids. V was clipped by 5 bases and J by 5 bases, with 12 bases between them.

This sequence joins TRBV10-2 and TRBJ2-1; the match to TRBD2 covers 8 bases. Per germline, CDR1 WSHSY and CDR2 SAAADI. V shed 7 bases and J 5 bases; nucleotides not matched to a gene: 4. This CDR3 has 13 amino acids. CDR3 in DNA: TGCGCCAGCATAGGTAGCGGGGACAATGAGCAGTTCTTC. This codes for CASIGSGDNEQFF.

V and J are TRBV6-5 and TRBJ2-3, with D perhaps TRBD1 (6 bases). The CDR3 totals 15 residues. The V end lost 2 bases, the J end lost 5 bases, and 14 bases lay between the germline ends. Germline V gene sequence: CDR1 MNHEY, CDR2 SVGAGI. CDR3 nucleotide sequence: TGTGCCAGCAGTTACGCCTCAGGGGTTCAAGATACGCAGTATTTT. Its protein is CASSYASGVQDTQYF.

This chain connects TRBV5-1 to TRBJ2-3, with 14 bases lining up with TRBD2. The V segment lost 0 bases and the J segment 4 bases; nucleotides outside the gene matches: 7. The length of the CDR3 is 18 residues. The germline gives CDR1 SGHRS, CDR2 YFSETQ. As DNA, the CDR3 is TGCGCCAGCAGCTTGGGCGGACTAGCGGGGGGCCGGGCAGATACGCAGTATTTT. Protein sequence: CASSLGGLAGGRADTQYF.

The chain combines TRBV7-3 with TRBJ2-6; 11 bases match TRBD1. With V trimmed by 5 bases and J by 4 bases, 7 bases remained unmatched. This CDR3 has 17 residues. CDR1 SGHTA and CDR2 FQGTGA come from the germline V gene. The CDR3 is CASSPRTGGGGANVLTF. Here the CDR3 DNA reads TGTGCCAGCAGCCCAAGGACAGGGGGCGGCGGGGCCAACGTCCTGACTTTC.

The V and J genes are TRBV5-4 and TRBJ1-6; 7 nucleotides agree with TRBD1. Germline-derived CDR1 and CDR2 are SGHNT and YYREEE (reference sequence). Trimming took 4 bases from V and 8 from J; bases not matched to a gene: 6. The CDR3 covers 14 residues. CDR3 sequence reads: CASSPGTEDSPLHF. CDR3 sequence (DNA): TGTGCCAGCAGCCCCGGGACAGAGGATTCACCCCTCCACTTT.

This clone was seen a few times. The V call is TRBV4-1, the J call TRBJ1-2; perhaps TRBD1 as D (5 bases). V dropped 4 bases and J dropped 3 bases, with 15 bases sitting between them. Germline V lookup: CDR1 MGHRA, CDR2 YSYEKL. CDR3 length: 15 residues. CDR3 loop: CASSLIQGADYGYTF. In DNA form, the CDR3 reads TGCGCCAGCAGCCTGATCCAAGGGGCGGACTATGGCTACACCTTC.

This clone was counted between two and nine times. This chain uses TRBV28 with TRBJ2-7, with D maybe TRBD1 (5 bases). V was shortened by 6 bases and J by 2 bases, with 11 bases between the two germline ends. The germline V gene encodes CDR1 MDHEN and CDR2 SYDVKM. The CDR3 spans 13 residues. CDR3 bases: TGTGCCAGCAGATCAGGGTTCGCCTACGAGCAGTACTTC. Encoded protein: CASRSGFAYEQYF.

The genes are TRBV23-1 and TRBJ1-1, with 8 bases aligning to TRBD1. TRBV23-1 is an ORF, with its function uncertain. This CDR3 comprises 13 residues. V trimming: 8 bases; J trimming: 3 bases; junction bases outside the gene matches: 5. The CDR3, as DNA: TGCGCCAGCCTGGGACAGGCGGACACTGAAGCTTTCTTT. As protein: CASLGQADTEAFF.

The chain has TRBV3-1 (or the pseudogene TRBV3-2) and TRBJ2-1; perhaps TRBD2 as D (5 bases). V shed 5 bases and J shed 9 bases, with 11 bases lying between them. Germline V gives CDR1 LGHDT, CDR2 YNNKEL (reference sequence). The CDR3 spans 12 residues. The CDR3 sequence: CASSYLAAEQFF. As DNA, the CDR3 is TGTGCCAGCAGCTATCTAGCCGCTGAGCAGTTCTTC.

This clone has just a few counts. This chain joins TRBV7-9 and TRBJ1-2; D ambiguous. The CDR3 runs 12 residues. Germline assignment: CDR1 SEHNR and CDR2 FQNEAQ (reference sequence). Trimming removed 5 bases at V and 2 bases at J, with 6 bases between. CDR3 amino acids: CASSPENYGYTF. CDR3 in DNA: TGTGCCAGCAGCCCGGAGAACTATGGCTACACCTTC.

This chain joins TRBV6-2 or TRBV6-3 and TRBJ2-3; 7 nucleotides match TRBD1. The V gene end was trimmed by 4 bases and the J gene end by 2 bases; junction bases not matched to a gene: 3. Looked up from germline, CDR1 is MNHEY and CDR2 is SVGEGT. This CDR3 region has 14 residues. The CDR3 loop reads CASSFGTVTDTQYF. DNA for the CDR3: TGTGCCAGCAGTTTCGGGACAGTCACAGATACGCAGTATTTT.

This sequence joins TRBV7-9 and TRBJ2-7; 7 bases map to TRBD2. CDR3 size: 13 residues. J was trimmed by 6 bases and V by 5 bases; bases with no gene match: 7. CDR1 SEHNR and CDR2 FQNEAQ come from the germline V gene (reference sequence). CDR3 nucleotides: TGTGCCAGCAGCCTGGCGTCTAGCGGCGAGCAGTACTTC. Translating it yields CASSLASSGEQYF.

Here the CDR3 DNA reads TGTGCCAGCAGCCCCTCCTTGTTTGATACGCAGTATTTT. Its translation is CASSPSLFDTQYF. This chain uses TRBV5-4 with TRBJ2-3; D call uncertain. Germline CDR1 SGHNT, CDR2 YYREEE (reference sequence). This CDR3 has 13 amino acids. The V end lost 4 bases, the J end lost 6 bases, and 12 bases lay between the germline ends. Full variable domain (missing parts from reference TRBV5-4 and TRBJ2-3): ETGVTQSPTHLIKTRGQQVTLRCSSQSGHNTVSWYQQALGQGPQFIFQYYREEENGRGNFPPRFSGLQFPNYSSELNVNALELDDSALYLCASSPSLFDTQYFGPGTRLTVL.